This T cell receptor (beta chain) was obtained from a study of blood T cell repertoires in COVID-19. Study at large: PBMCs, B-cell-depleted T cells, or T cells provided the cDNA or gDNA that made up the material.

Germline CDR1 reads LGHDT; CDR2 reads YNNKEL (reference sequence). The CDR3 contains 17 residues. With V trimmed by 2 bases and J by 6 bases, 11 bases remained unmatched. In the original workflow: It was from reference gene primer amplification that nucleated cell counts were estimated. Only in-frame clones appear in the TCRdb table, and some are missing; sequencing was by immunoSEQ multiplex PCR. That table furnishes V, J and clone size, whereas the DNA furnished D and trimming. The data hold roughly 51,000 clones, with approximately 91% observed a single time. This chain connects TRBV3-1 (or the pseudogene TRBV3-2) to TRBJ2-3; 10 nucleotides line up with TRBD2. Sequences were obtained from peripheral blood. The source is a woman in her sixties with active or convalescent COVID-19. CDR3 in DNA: TGTGCCAGCAGCCAAAGGACCCGGACTAGCGGTGGGGATACGCAGTATTTT. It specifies CASSQRTRTSGGDTQYF.